The following is a T cell receptor beta chain sequence with its context. The authors reverse transcribed roughly 0.5 to 1 ug RNA with random hexamers. Amplification of the TCR beta CDR3 was carried out by immunoSEQ multiplex PCR, which spanned a total of 54 Vbeta and 13 Jbeta segments. TCRdb reprocessed the immunoSEQ multiplex PCR reads via MiXCR and lists one record per CDR3 protein. Among around 270,000 distinct CDR3 sequences listed, around 91% were seen once. These data belong to a study of CD8 T cells in Susac syndrome. CD8+ and CD4+ T cells from blood underwent TCR beta sequencing, which was carried out in a high-throughput format. The patients who served as multiple sclerosis controls were treatment-naive and had stable or active relapsing-remitting disease that fulfilled the revised McDonald criteria. The sample comprised CD8+ T cells from PBMCs. The source of this sequence is a human donor with multiple sclerosis.

The CDR3 coding sequence is TGCAGCGTCGAGGGGGACGGACAGCCCCAGCATTTT. This codes for CSVEGDGQPQHF. The chain has TRBV29-1 and TRBJ1-5, with D possibly TRBD1 on 6 matching bases. V dropped 6 bases and J dropped 7 bases, with 13 bases sitting between them. Per the germline V gene, CDR1 is SQVTM and CDR2 is ANQGSEA. The CDR3 contains 12 residues.